A single sample gave rise to the 29 T cell receptor beta chains below, sequenced in a study of post-analysis software for immune sequencing data. No antigen has been assigned to these receptors. Study-wide results and caveats: Included in a set of five TRBV segments more frequent in patients than controls were TRBV5-6, TRBV5-1 and TRBV20-1.

Unique molecular identifiers featured in each of the TCR beta cDNA libraries. Via MiXCR, TCRdb re-called the PCR reads, giving one row per CDR3 protein. The sample includes under 900,000 distinct CDR3 sequences, roughly half of them seen just once. Sequencing input: blood. These receptors originate from a girl between 5 and 17 years old with multiple sclerosis.

V is TRBV7-9 and J is TRBJ2-7; the D gene is possibly TRBD2 (6 bases). CDR1 is SEHNR, CDR2 FQNEAQ, per germline (reference sequence). The CDR3 is 14 residues long. V was cut by 5 bases and J by 3 bases, with 14 bases left in between. The DNA for the CDR3 is TGTGCCAGCAGCCCGGAGGGCTTTTACTACGAGCAGTACTTC. This gives the protein CASSPEGFYYEQYF.

The V and J genes are TRBV7-3 and TRBJ2-1; D unclear. V was clipped by 6 bases and J by 0 bases, with 12 bases between them. Germline-derived CDR1 and CDR2 are SGHTA and FQGTGA. The CDR3 extends over 15 amino acids. The CDR3 region is CASSPTFSSYNEQFF. CDR3 DNA sequence: TGTGCCAGCAGTCCGACATTTAGCTCCTACAATGAGCAGTTCTTC.

This chain uses TRBV20-1 with TRBJ2-1, with 9 bases fitting TRBD2. The CDR3 covers 14 residues. From germline, CDR1 is DFQATT and CDR2 SNEGSKA (reference sequence). V lost 3 bases, J lost 7 bases, and 7 bases stayed unmatched. The CDR3, as DNA: TGCAGTGCTAGTAGGTTAGCGGGGGCAAATGAGCAGTTCTTC. The encoded protein is CSASRLAGANEQFF.

This clonotype was detected a few times. The J gene is TRBJ2-7, the V gene TRBV29-1; D perhaps matches TRBD1 (7 bases). The V gene's germline CDR1 is SQVTM and CDR2 ANQGSEA. The CDR3 is 12 amino acids. The ends were cut back, 7 bases at V and 7 bases at J, with 17 bases in the middle. The CDR3 DNA is TGCAGCGCCGGACCCAGGGGGGTGGAGCAGTACTTC. It specifies CSAGPRGVEQYF.

The rearrangement joins TRBV12-3 or TRBV12-4 to TRBJ2-7, with 7 nucleotides matching TRBD1. TRBJ2-5 explains the end of the DNA better; the J call may be wrong. The CDR3 has 14 residues. DNA of the CDR3: TGTGCCAGCACCCAAGGGGGCCTTGTGGAGACCCAGTACTTC. This sequence encodes CASTQGGLVETQYF.

This clonotype turned up a few times. V is TRBV14 and J is TRBJ2-3; the D is unclear. The CDR3 sequence is 14 residues long. The germline gives CDR1 SGHDN, CDR2 FVKESK. V lost 1 base to trimming and J lost 2 bases, with 7 bases between them. Written as DNA, the CDR3 is TGTGCCAGCAGCCAAGCTAGAACCACAGATACGCAGTATTTT. It translates to CASSQARTTDTQYF.

The V and J genes are TRBV3-1 and TRBJ2-1; 8 positions match TRBD2. The V and J ends lost 2 bases and 5 bases, in that order; junction bases with no gene match: 11. CDR1 is LGHDT, CDR2 YNNKEL, per germline (reference sequence). This CDR3 contains 17 residues. CDR3 protein: CASSQSPLAGGHNEQFF. The DNA for the CDR3 is TGTGCCAGCAGCCAATCCCCGCTGGCGGGGGGTCACAATGAGCAGTTCTTC.

This clonotype appeared a single time. Its ends do not fully match the called genes, so a read error is possible. The V gene is TRBV6-5, the J gene TRBJ2-7; possible D gene TRBD1, 6 bases. In germline, CDR1 is MNHEY, CDR2 SVGAGI. The CDR3 is made up of 13 amino acids. The DNA of the CDR3 is TGTGCCAGCAGTAGGGACAAAGACTACGGGCAGTACTTC. Translated: CASSRDKDYGQYF.

This chain connects TRBV15 to TRBJ2-7; a possible D gene is TRBD2 (6 bases). V lost 4 bases and J 3 bases, leaving 13 bases between the germline ends. CDR1 and CDR2 (germline): LNHNV, YYDKDF (reference sequence). The CDR3 runs to 14 residues. CDR3 in amino acids: CATSNTAEGYEQYF. The CDR3 DNA reads TGTGCCACCAGCAACACAGCGGAGGGCTACGAGCAGTACTTC. Drawing the rest from reference TRBV15 and TRBJ2-7, the complete variable domain is DAMVIQNPRYQVTQFGKPVTLSCSQTLNHNVMYWYQQKSSQAPKLLFHYYDKDFNNEADTPDNFQSRRPNTSFCFLDIRSPGLGDTAMYLCATSNTAEGYEQYFGPGTRLTVT.

The rearrangement links TRBV10-3 to TRBJ2-1; 7 nucleotides agree with TRBD1. Germline assignment: CDR1 ENHRY and CDR2 SYGVKD. The trim removed 4 bases at V and 3 bases at J, leaving 9 bases unmatched. This CDR3 has 16 residues. CDR3 in amino acids: CAISGAQGLSYNEQFF. CDR3 nucleotide sequence: TGTGCCATCAGTGGGGCACAGGGGTTAAGCTACAATGAGCAGTTCTTC.

The chain employs TRBV5-1 and TRBJ1-1; D might be TRBD1 (6 bases). The ends were cut back, 1 base at V and 4 bases at J, with 14 bases in the middle. CDR3 length: 15 residues. Germline V gene lookup returns CDR1 SGHRS and CDR2 YFSETQ. The CDR3 is CASSLWQGRTTEAFF. The CDR3 region has the DNA TGCGCCAGCAGCTTGTGGCAGGGGCGGACCACTGAAGCTTTCTTT.

CDR3 nucleotide sequence: TGCGCCAGCAGCTTGGTAGCAGTTAAAGAGACCCAGTACTTC. Translating gives CASSLVAVKETQYF. The rearrangement links TRBV5-1 to TRBJ2-5, with unresolved D. The V end lost 0 bases, the J end lost 3 bases, and 9 bases lay between the germline ends. CDR1 is SGHRS and CDR2 is YFSETQ in the germline V gene. The CDR3 consists of 14 residues.

This chain joins TRBV5-1 and TRBJ2-1; D uncertain. The CDR3 extends over 12 amino acids. V lost 5 bases, J lost 4 bases, and 7 bases lay in between. The germline V gene encodes CDR1 SGHRS and CDR2 YFSETQ. As DNA, the CDR3 is TGCGCCAGCAGGACTTATTACAATGAGCAGTTCTTC. It yields the protein CASRTYYNEQFF. Together with reference TRBV5-1 and TRBJ2-1, the CDR3 gives the full variable domain: KAGVTQTPRYLIKTRGQQVTLSCSPISGHRSVSWYQQTPGQGLQFLFEYFSETQRNKGNFPGRFSGRQFSNSRSEMNVSTLELGDSALYLCASRTYYNEQFFGPGTRLTVL.

This clonotype has only one observation. This sequence joins TRBV25-1 and TRBJ2-3, with TRBD2 identical over 12 bases. CDR1 MGHDK and CDR2 SYGVNS come from the germline V gene. The CDR3 sequence is 17 residues long. V lost 2 bases and J lost 0; bases outside the gene matches: 3. The DNA for the CDR3 is TGTGCCAGCAGTGAACTCGGGACTAGCGGGAGCACAGATACGCAGTATTTT. Translation gives CASSELGTSGSTDTQYF.

This chain joins TRBV5-1 and TRBJ2-5; TRBD1 is a possible D gene (6 bases). V was cut by 5 bases and J by 9 bases, with 17 bases left in between. The CDR3 consists of 13 residues. Germline CDR1 reads SGHRS; CDR2 reads YFSETQ. The CDR3 DNA reads TGCGCCAGCAGAAGTGCGCCTGAGGGGGCCCAGTACTTC. Protein product: CASRSAPEGAQYF. Full variable domain (missing parts from reference TRBV5-1 and TRBJ2-5): KAGVTQTPRYLIKTRGQQVTLSCSPISGHRSVSWYQQTPGQGLQFLFEYFSETQRNKGNFPGRFSGRQFSNSRSEMNVSTLELGDSALYLCASRSAPEGAQYFGPGTRLLVL.

The chain carries TRBV12-3 or TRBV12-4 and TRBJ1-2; perhaps TRBD1 as D (6 bases). CDR3 size: 16 residues. V was clipped by 3 bases and J by 1 base, with 15 bases between them. CDR3 protein: CASSFLQGKGNYGYTF. CDR3 in DNA: TGTGCCAGCAGTTTCCTACAGGGTAAGGGTAACTATGGCTACACCTTC.

This clonotype is a singleton in its sample. This chain connects TRBV2 to TRBJ1-2, with D possibly being TRBD1 (5 bases). V was shortened by 6 bases and J by 3 bases, with 20 bases between the two germline ends. This CDR3 is built from 16 residues. Per the germline V gene, CDR1 is SNHLY and CDR2 is FYNNEI. The CDR3, as DNA: TGTGCCAGCAGGGAATCTTCAGGGTCGGCGTACTATGGCTACACCTTC. Protein sequence: CASRESSGSAYYGYTF. Full variable domain (rest looked up from reference TRBV2 and TRBJ1-2): EPEVTQTPSHQVTQMGQEVILRCVPISNHLYFYWYRQILGQKVEFLVSFYNNEISEKSEIFDDQFSVERPDGSNFTLKIRSTKLEDSAMYFCASRESSGSAYYGYTFGSGTRLTVV.

This clonotype was counted a single time. The chain employs TRBV2 and TRBJ2-1; D is unresolved. The J call may be wrong; the DNA end is better matched by TRBJ2-7. This CDR3 region has 13 residues. From germline, CDR1 is SNHLY and CDR2 FYNNEI. The chain's CDR3 is CARGQSSYNEQYF. In DNA form, the CDR3 reads TGTGCCAGGGGCCAGAGCTCCTACAATGAGCAGTACTTC.

In regard to this clonotype: The junction departs from germline at one end; a sequencing error may be responsible. The chain has TRBV6-5 and TRBJ2-4, with TRBD2 matching 8 bases. CDR1 and CDR2 from the germline V gene are MNHEY and SVGAGI. There are 14 residues in the CDR3. The CDR3 bases are TGTGCCAGCAAACCGGGACTAGTGGGCTACGAGCAGCACTTC. Its translation is CASKPGLVGYEQHF.

The J gene is TRBJ1-1, the V gene TRBV5-1; D is perhaps TRBD1 (5 bases). This CDR3 spans 15 amino acids. Trimming cost V 0 bases and J 6 bases, with 15 bases left between them. CDR1 SGHRS and CDR2 YFSETQ come from the germline V gene. The CDR3 bases are TGCGCCAGCAGCTTGGCTACGGTGATGGGGGCTGAAGCTTTCTTT. Residues: CASSLATVMGAEAFF.

V gene TRBV29-1 combines with J gene TRBJ2-3; a possible D gene is TRBD1 (6 bases). V was shortened by 7 bases and J by 2 bases, with 13 bases between the two germline ends. The CDR3 runs 13 residues. Per germline, CDR1 SQVTM and CDR2 ANQGSEA. In DNA form, the CDR3 reads TGCAGCGCGTCCCAGGGGACCACAGATACGCAGTATTTT. This translates into CSASQGTTDTQYF.

This clonotype came up a few times. The gene calls are TRBV6-5 and TRBJ1-6; the D gene is possibly TRBD1 (5 bases). This CDR3 has 17 residues. Trimming took 2 bases from V and 10 from J, leaving 21 bases between them. The germline CDR1 and CDR2 sequences are MNHEY and SVGAGI. Here the CDR3 reads CASSYGHRASGKSPLHF. The CDR3 bases are TGTGCCAGCAGTTACGGACATCGGGCGAGTGGGAAATCACCCCTCCACTTT.

In DNA form, the CDR3 reads TGTGCCAGCAGTTTACGTGCGGGGTGGGGTAATGAGCAGTTCTTC. Translation gives CASSLRAGWGNEQFF. The rearrangement uses TRBV12-3 or TRBV12-4 and TRBJ2-1; D perhaps matches TRBD2 (6 bases). The ends were cut back, 2 bases at V and 7 bases at J, with 15 bases in the middle. The CDR3 spans 15 residues.

The table lists this clonotype with a few counts. V and J are TRBV3-1 and TRBJ1-6, with 7 bases identical to TRBD1. The CDR3 is 13 residues long. CDR1 is LGHDT and CDR2 is YNNKEL in the germline V gene (reference sequence). The V and J ends lost 8 bases and 8 bases, in that order; junction bases with no gene match: 6. The CDR3 loop is CASRQGGDSPLHF. CDR3 nucleotides: TGTGCCAGCCGACAGGGTGGTGATTCACCCCTCCACTTT.

This clonotype was recorded once. The chain joins TRBV29-1 to TRBJ1-1, with D possibly being TRBD1 (5 bases). Trimming took off 6 bases at V and 4 bases at J, with 18 bases between the two ends. CDR3 length: 14 residues. Looked up from germline, CDR1 is SQVTM and CDR2 is ANQGSEA. The CDR3 spells CSVEIGGGGTEAFF. The CDR3, as DNA: TGCAGCGTCGAAATAGGTGGGGGTGGCACTGAAGCTTTCTTT.

The V and J genes are TRBV3-1 and TRBJ2-5; 14 bases align to TRBD2. From germline, CDR1 is LGHDT and CDR2 YNNKEL (reference sequence). The CDR3 spans 15 residues. V trimming: 6 bases; J trimming: 4 bases; junction bases outside the gene matches: 4. CDR3 coding DNA: TGTGCCAGCAGACAGGGACTAGCGGGAGTAGAGACCCAGTACTTC. Translated, it gives CASRQGLAGVETQYF.

This chain joins TRBV14 and TRBJ2-5; 8 bases are shared with TRBD1. The last part of the DNA fits TRBJ2-7 better; the J call may be wrong. Germline V gene sequence: CDR1 SGHDN, CDR2 FVKESK. The CDR3 runs to 15 residues. In DNA form, the CDR3 reads TGTGCCAGCAGCCATGTTGACAGGGGCCGTGTCGAGCAGTACTTC. It specifies CASSHVDRGRVEQYF.

The chain combines TRBV5-1 with TRBJ2-4; 7 bases are a match to TRBD1. The DNA end is a closer match to TRBJ2-7, so the J assignment may be wrong. Germline loops: CDR1 SGHRS, CDR2 YFSETQ. The CDR3 is 15 amino acids. The CDR3: CASSEDRTISYEQYF. The CDR3 DNA sequence: TGCGCCAGCAGCGAGGACAGGACAATCTCCTACGAGCAGTACTTC.

The chain employs TRBV5-5 and TRBJ2-5, with D possibly TRBD1 on 6 matching bases. Per germline, CDR1 SGHKS and CDR2 YYEKEE (reference sequence). CDR3 size: 14 residues. Trimming left V 0 bases short and J 4 bases short, with 10 bases between. The CDR3 reads CASSLGRGRETQYF. The CDR3 bases are TGTGCCAGCAGCTTGGGCAGGGGAAGAGAGACCCAGTACTTC.